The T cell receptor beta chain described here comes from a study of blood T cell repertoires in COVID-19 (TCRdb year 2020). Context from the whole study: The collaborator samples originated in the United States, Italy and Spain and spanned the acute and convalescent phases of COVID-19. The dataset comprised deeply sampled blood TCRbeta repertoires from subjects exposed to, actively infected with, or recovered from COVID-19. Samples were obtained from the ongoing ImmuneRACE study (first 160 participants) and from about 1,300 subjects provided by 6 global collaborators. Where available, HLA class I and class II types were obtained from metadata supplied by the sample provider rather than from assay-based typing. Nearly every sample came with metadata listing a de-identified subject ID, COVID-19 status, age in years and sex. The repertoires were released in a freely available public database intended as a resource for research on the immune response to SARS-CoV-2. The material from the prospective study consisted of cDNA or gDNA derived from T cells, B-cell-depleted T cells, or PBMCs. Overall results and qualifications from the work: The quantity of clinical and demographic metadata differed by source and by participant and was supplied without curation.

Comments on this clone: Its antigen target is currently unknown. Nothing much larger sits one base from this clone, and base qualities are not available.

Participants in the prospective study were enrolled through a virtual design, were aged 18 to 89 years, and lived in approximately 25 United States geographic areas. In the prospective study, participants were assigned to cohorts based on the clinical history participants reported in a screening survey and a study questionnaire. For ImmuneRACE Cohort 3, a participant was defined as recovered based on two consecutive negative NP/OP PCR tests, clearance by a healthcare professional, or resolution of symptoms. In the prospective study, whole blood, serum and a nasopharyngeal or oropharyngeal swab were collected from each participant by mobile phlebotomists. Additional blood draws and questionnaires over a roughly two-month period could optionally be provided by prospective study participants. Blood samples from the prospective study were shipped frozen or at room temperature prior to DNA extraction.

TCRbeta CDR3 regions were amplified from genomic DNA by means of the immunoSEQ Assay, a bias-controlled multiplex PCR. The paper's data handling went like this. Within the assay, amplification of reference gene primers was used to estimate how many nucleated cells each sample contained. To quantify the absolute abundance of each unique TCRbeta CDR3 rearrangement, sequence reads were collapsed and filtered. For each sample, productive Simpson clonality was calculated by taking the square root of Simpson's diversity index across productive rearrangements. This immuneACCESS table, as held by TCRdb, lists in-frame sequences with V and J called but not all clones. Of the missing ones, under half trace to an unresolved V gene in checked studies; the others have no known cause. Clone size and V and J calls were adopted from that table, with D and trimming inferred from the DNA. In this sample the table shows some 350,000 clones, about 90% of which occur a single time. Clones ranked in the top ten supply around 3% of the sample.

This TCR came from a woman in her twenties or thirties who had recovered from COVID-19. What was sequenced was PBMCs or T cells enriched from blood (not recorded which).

The encoded CDR3 is CASTTSASYEQYF. In nucleotide form, the sequence is TGTGCCAGTACTACTAGCGCTTCCTACGAGCAGTACTTC. The rearrangement combines TRBV12-3 or TRBV12-4 with TRBJ2-7, with 7 central nucleotides matching TRBD2. The CDR3 contains 13 residues, cysteine and phenylalanine counted. Solely the CDR3 DNA is kept, with 39 bases framed from the first base. V has 9 bases trimmed and J has 1 base trimmed; junction bases matching no gene number 6.